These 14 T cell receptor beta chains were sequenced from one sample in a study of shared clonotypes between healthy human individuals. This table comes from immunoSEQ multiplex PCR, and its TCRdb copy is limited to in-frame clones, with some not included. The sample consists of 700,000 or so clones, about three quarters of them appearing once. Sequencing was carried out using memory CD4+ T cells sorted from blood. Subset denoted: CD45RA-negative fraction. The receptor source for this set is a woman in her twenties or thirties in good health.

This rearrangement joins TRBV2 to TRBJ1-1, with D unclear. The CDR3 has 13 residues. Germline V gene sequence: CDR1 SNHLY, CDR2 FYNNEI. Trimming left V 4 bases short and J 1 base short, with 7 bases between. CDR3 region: CASSGTANTEAFF. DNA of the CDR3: TGTGCCAGCAGTGGCACAGCGAACACTGAAGCTTTCTTT.

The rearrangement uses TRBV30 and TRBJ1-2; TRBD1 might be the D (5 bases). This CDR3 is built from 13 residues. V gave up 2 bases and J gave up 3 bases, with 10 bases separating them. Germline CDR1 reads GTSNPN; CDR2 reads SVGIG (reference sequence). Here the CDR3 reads CAWSLQGDYGYTF. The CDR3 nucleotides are TGTGCCTGGAGTCTTCAGGGAGACTATGGCTACACCTTC.

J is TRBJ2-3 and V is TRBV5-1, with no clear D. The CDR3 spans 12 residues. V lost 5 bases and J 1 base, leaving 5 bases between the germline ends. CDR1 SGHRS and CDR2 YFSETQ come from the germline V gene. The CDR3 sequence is CASSFRTDTQYF. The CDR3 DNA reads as TGCGCCAGCAGTTTCCGCACAGATACGCAGTATTTT.

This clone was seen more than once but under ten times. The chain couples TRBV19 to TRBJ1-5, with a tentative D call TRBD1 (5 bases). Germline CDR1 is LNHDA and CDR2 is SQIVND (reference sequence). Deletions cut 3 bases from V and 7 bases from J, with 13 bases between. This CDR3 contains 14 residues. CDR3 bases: TGTGCCAGTAGTATGGAGCGGGGGGGACAGCCCCAGCATTTT. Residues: CASSMERGGQPQHF.

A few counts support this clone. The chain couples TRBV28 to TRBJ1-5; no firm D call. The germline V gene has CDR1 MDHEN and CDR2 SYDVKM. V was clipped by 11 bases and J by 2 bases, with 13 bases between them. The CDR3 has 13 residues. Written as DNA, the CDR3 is TGTGCCGGAGCGACGACGGGCAATCAGCCCCAGCATTTT. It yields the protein CAGATTGNQPQHF.

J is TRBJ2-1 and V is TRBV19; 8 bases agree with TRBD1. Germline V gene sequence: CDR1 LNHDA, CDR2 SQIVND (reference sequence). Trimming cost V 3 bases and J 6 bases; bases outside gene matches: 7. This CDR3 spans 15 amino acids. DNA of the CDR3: TGTGCCAGTAGTATGAGGGTCAGGGGGCTCAATGAGCAGTTCTTC. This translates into CASSMRVRGLNEQFF.

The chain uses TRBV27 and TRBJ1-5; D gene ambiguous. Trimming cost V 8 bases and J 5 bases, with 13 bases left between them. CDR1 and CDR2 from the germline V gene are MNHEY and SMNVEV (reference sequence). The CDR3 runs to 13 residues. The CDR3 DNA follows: TGTGCCAGCTCCCTCAGAGCAGATCAGCCCCAGCATTTT. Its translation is CASSLRADQPQHF.

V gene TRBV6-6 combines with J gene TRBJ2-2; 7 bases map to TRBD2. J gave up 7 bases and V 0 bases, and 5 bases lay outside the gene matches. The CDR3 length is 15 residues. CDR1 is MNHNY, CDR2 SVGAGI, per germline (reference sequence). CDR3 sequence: CASSYSREPGGELFF. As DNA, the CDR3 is TGTGCCAGCAGTTACTCGCGGGAGCCGGGCGGGGAGCTGTTTTTT.

The CDR3 nucleotides are TGTGCCTGGAGTTCAGGGATAGGCAATCAGCCCCAGCATTTT. Amino acid sequence: CAWSSGIGNQPQHF. The V and J genes are TRBV30 and TRBJ1-5; TRBD1 is a possible D gene (5 bases). CDR1 GTSNPN and CDR2 SVGIG come from the germline V gene (reference sequence). With 2 bases removed from V and 2 bases from J, the gap between germline ends came to 10 bases. The CDR3 is 14 amino acids.

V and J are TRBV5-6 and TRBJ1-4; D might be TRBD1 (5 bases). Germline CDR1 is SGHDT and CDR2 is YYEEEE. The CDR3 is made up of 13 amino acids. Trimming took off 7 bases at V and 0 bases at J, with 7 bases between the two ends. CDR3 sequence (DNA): TGTGCCAGCTCGGGGGCAACTAATGAAAAACTGTTTTTT. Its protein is CASSGATNEKLFF.

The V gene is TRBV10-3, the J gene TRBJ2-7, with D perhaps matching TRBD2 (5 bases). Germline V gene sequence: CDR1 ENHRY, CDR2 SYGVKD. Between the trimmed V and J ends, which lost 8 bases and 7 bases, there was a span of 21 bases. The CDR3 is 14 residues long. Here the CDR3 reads CAIAPRVRRGEQYF. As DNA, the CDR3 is TGTGCCATCGCTCCCAGAGTCCGTCGGGGAGAGCAGTACTTC.

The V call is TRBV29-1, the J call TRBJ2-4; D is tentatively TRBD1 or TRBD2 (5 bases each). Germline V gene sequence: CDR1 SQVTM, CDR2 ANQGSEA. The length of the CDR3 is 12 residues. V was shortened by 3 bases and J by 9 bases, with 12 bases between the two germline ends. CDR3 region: CSVDGDAGIQYF. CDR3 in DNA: TGCAGCGTTGATGGGGACGCGGGCATTCAGTACTTC. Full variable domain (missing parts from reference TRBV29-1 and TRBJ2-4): SAVISQKPSRDICQRGTSLTIQCQVDSQVTMMFWYRQQPGQSLTLIATANQGSEATYESGFVIDKFPISRPNLTFSTLTVSNMSPEDSSIYLCSVDGDAGIQYFGAGTRLSVL.

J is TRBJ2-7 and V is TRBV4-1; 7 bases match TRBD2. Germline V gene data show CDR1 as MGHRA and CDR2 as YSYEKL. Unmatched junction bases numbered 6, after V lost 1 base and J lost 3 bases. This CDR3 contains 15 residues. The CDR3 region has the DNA TGCGCCAGCAGCCAAGGTCCTAGCGGCAACTACGAGCAGTACTTC. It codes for CASSQGPSGNYEQYF.

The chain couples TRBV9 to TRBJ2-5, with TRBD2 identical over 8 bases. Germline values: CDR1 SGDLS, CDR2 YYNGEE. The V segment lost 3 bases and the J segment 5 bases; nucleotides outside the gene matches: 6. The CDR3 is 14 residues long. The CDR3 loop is CASSDLAGTETQYF. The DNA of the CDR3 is TGTGCCAGCAGCGACTTAGCGGGAACGGAGACCCAGTACTTC.